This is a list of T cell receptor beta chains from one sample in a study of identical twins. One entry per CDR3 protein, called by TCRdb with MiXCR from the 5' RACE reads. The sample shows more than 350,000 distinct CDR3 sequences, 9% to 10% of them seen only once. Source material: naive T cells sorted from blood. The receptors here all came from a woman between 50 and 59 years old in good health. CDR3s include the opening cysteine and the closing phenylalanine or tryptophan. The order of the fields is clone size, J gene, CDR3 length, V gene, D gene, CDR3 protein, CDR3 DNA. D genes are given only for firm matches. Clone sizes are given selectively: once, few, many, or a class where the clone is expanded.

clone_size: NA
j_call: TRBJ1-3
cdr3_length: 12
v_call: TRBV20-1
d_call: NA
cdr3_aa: CSARARGNSIYF
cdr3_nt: TGCAGTGCTAGAGCGAGGGGAAACTCCATATATTTT

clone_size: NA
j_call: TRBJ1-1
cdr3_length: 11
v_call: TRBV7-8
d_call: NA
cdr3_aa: CASSPLAEAFF
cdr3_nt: TGTGCCAGCAGCCCGTTGGCTGAAGCTTTCTTT

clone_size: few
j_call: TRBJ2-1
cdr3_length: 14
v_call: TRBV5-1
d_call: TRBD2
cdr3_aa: CASSYGLANDEQFF
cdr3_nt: TGCGCCAGCAGCTACGGACTAGCGAACGATGAGCAGTTCTTC

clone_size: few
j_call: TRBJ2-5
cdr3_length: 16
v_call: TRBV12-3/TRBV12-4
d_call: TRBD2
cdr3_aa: CASRSGLAEYQETQYF
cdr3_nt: TGTGCCAGCAGATCCGGACTAGCGGAGTACCAAGAGACCCAGTACTTC

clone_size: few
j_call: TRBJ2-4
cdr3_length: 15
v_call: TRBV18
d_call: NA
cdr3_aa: CASSTDWGAKNIQYF
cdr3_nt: TGTGCCAGCTCGACCGACTGGGGGGCCAAAAACATTCAGTACTTC

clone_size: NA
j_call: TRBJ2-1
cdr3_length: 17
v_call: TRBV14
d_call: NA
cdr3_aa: CASSQIAGQTSYNEQFF
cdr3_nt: TGTGCCAGCAGCCAGATCGCCGGACAGACGAGCTACAATGAGCAGTTCTTC

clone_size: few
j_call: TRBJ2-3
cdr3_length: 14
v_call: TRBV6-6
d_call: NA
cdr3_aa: CASSYSTVGDTQYF
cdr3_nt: TGTGCCAGCAGTTACTCCACAGTCGGAGATACGCAGTATTTT

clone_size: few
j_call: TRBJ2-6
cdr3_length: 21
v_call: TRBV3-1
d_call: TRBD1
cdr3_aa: CASTIGTGPGQGSSGANVLTF
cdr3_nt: TGTGCCAGCACCATAGGGACCGGTCCGGGACAGGGAAGCTCTGGGGCCAACGTCCTGACTTTC

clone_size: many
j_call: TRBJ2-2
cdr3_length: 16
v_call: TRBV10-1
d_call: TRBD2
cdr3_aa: CASSDVLAGDDGELFF
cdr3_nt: TGCGCCAGCAGTGACGTCCTAGCGGGAGACGATGGGGAGCTGTTTTTT

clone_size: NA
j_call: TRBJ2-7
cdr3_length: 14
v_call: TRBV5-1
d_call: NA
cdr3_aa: CASSLGRGQFEQYF
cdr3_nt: TGCGCCAGCAGCTTAGGACGGGGACAATTCGAGCAGTACTTC

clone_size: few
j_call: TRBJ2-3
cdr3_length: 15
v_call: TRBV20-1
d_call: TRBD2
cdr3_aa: CSASGLAGVTDTQYF
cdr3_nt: TGCAGTGCTAGCGGACTAGCGGGCGTCACAGATACGCAGTATTTT

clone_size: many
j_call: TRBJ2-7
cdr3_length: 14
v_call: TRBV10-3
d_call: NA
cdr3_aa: CAISEPDSSYEQYF
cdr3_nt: TGTGCCATCAGTGAGCCTGACAGTTCCTACGAGCAGTACTTC

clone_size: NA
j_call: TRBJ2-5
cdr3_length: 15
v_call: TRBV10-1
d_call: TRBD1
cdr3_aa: CASSESGTGRETQYF
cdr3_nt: TGCGCCAGCAGTGAGTCCGGGACAGGCAGGGAGACCCAGTACTTC

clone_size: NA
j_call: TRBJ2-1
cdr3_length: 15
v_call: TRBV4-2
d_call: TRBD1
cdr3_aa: CASSQDRDRAGVQFF
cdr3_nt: TGTGCCAGCAGCCAGGACCGGGACAGGGCCGGGGTGCAGTTCTTC

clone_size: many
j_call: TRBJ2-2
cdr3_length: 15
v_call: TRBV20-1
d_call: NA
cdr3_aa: CSAVIPGLNTGELFF
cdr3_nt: TGCAGTGCTGTAATCCCGGGACTCAACACCGGGGAGCTGTTTTTT

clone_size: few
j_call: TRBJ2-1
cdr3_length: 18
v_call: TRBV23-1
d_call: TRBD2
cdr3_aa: CASSRENHTSGDDNEQFF
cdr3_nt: TGCGCCAGCAGTCGAGAGAACCATACTAGCGGGGACGACAATGAGCAGTTCTTC

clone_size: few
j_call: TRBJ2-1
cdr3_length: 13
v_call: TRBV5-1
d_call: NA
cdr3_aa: CASSYLEENEQFF
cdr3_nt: TGCGCCAGCAGCTACCTCGAGGAGAATGAGCAGTTCTTC

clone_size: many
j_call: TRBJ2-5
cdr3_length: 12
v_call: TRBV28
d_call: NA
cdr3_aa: CASSSDGQTQYF
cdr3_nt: TGTGCCAGCAGTTCCGACGGTCAGACCCAGTACTTC

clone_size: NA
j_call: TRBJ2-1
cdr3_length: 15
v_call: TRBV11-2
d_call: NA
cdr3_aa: CASSQGRNGYNEQFF
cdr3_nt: TGTGCCAGCAGCCAGGGGCGTAACGGGTACAATGAGCAGTTCTTC

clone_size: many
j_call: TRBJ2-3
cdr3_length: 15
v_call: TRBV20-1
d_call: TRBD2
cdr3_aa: CSASGLAVSTDTQYF
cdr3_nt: TGCAGTGCTAGTGGACTAGCAGTTAGCACAGATACGCAGTATTTT

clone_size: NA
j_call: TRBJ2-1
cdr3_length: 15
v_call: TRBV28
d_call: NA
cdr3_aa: CASKTEGRSYNEQFF
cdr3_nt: TGTGCCAGCAAGACGGAAGGGCGCTCCTACAATGAGCAGTTCTTC

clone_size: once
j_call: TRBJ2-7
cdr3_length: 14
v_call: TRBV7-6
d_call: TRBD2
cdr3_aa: CASSLPSGTYEQYF
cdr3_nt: TGTGCCAGCAGCTTACCTAGCGGGACCTACGAGCAGTACTTC

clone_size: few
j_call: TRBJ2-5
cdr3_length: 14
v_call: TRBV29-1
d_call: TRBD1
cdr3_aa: CSVVRTGKQETQYF
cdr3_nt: TGCAGCGTTGTGAGGACAGGGAAACAAGAGACCCAGTACTTC

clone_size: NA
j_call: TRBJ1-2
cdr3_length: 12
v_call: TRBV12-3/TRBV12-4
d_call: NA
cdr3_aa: CASSLVDYGYTF
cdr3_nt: TGTGCCAGCAGTTTAGTCGACTATGGCTACACCTTC

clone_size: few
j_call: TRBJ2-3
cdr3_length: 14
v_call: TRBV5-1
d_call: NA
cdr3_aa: CASKINTVTDTQYF
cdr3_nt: TGCGCCAGCAAAATTAATACCGTGACAGATACGCAGTATTTT

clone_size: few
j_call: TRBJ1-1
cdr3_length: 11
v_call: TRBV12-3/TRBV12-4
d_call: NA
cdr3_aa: CASSRTEKAFF
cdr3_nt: TGTGCCAGCAGCCGGACCGAGAAAGCTTTCTTT

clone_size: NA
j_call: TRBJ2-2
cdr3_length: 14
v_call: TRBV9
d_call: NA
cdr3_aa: CASSVAGAPGELFF
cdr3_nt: TGTGCCAGCAGCGTAGCAGGGGCGCCCGGGGAGCTGTTTTTT

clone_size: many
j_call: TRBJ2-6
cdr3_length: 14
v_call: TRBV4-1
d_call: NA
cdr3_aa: CASSPTSGANVLTF
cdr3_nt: TGCGCCAGCAGCCCCACCTCTGGGGCCAACGTCCTGACTTTC

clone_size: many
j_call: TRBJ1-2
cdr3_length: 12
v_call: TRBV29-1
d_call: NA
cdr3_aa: CSVPGTPYGYTF
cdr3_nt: TGCAGCGTCCCGGGAACGCCCTATGGCTACACCTTC

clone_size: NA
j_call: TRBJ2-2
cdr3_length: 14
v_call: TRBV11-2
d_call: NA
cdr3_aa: CASSLEGASGELFF
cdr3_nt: TGTGCCAGCAGCTTAGAGGGGGCAAGCGGGGAGCTGTTTTTT

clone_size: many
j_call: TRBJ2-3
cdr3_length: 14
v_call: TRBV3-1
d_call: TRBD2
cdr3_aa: CASSRAGGTDTQYF
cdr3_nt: TGTGCCAGCAGCCGGGCGGGGGGCACAGATACGCAGTATTTT

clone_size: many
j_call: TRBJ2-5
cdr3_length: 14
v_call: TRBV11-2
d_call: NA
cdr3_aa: CASSPSPSLETQYF
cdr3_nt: TGTGCCAGCAGCCCGTCTCCTAGCTTGGAGACCCAGTACTTC

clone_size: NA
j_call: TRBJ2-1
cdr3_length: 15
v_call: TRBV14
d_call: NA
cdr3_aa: CASSHLGAFYNEQFF
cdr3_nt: TGTGCCAGCAGCCACCTTGGCGCTTTTTACAATGAGCAGTTCTTC

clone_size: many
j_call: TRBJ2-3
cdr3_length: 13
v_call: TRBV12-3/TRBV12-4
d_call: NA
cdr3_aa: CASRDSSTDTQYF
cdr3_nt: TGTGCCAGCAGGGACAGTAGCACAGATACGCAGTATTTT

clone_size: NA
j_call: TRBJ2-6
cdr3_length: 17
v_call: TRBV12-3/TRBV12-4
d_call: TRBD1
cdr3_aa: CASSPGTAPSGANVLTF
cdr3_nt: TGTGCCAGCAGTCCCGGGACAGCTCCTTCTGGGGCCAACGTCCTGACTTTC

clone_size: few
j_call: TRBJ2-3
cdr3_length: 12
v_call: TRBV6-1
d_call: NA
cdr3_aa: CASSEVWDTQYF
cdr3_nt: TGTGCCAGCAGTGAAGTCTGGGATACGCAGTATTTT

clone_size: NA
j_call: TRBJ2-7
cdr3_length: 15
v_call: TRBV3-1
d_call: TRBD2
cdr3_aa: CASSQERLAGYEQYF
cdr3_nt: TGTGCCAGCAGCCAAGAACGTCTAGCGGGGTACGAGCAGTACTTC

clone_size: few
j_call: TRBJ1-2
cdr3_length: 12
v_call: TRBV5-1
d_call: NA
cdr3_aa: CASTAGVLGYTF
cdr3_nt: TGCGCCAGCACCGCAGGTGTGCTTGGCTACACCTTC